The sequence of this T cell receptor beta chain was determined in a study of beta chain features in type 1 diabetes. This clone has more than one count but fewer than ten. Its antigen is not known. Study-wide points: Sampled from patients, naive, central memory and Treg TCRB repertoires appeared more similar than those sampled from healthy donors.

Via the markers CD45RO/CCR7/CD25/CD127/CD95/CD27, stem cell-like memory, regulatory, central memory and naive CD4+ cells were sorted. The entirety of the isolated RNA underwent reverse transcription, so expressed TCRB transcripts were sequenced. The table came from immunoSEQ multiplex PCR; TCRdb's copy has only in-frame clones and leaves some out. The data show 810,000 or so clones, about 17% seen once. The origin of this receptor is a woman between 18 and 29 years old in good health. Sequencing was done on a sample of naive CD4+ T cells from blood.

CDR3 loop: CASSLRGGATYEQYF. CDR3 DNA sequence: TGTGCCAGCAGCTTAAGGGGTGGGGCGACCTACGAGCAGTACTTC. J is TRBJ2-7 and V is TRBV7-2; perhaps TRBD1 as D (5 bases). Between the trimmed V and J ends, which lost 2 bases and 2 bases, there was a span of 13 bases. The germline gives CDR1 SGHTA, CDR2 FQGNSA. This CDR3 has 15 amino acids.